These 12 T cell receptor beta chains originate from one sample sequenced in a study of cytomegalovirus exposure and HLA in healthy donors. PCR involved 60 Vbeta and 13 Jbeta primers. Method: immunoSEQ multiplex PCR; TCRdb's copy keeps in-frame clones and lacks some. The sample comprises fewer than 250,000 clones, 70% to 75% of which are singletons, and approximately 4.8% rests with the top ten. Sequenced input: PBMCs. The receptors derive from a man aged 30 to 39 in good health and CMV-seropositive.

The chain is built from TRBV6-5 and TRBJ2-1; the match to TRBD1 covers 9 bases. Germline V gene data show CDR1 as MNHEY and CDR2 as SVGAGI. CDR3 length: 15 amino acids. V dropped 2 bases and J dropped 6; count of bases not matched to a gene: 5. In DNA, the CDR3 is TGTGCCAGCAGTTACAGACAGGGGGGACTCAATGAGCAGTTCTTC. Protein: CASSYRQGGLNEQFF.

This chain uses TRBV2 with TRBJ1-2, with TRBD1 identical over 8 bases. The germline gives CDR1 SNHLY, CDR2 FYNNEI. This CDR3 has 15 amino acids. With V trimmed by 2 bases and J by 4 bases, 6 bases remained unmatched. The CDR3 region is CASSERQGLGYGYTF. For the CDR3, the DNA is TGTGCCAGCAGTGAACGACAGGGGCTGGGCTATGGCTACACCTTC.

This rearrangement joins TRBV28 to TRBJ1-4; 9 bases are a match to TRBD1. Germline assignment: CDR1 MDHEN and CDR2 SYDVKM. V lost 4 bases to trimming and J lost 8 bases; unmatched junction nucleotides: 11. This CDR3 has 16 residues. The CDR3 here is CASSSPPGQGLEKLFF. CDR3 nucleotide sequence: TGTGCCAGCAGTTCCCCCCCGGGACAGGGTTTGGAAAAACTGTTTTTT. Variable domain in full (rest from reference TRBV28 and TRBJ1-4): DVKVTQSSRYLVKRTGEKVFLECVQDMDHENMFWYRQDPGLGLRLIYFSYDVKMKEKGDIPEGYSVSREKKERFSLILESASTNQTSMYLCASSSPPGQGLEKLFFGSGTQLSVL.

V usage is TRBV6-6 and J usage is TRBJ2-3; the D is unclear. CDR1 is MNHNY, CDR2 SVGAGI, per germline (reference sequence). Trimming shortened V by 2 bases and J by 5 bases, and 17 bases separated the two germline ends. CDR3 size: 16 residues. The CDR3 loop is CASSYNTQRRLDTQYF. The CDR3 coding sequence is TGTGCCAGCAGTTACAACACTCAAAGGCGGCTAGATACGCAGTATTTT.

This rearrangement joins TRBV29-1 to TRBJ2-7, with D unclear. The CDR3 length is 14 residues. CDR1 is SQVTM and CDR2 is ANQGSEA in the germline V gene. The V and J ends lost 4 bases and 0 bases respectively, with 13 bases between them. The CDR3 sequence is CSVVLDLFSYEQYF. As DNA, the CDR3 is TGCAGCGTTGTTCTAGATCTATTCTCCTACGAGCAGTACTTC.

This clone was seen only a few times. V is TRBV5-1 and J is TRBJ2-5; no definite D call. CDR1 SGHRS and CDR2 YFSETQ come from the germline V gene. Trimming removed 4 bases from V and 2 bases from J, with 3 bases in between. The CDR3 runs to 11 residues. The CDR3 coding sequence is TGCGCCAGCAGCCAACAAGAGACCCAGTACTTC. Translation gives CASSQQETQYF.

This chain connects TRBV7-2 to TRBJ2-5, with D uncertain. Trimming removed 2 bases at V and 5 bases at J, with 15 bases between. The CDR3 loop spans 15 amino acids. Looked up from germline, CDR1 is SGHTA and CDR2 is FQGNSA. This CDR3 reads CASSLTHSSWETQYF. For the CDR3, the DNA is TGTGCCAGCAGCTTAACTCATTCTAGTTGGGAGACCCAGTACTTC.

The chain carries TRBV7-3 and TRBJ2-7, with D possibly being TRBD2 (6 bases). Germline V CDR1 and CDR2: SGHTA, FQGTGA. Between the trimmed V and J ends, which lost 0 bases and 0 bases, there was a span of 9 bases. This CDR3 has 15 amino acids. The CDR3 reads CASSLTSGASYEQYF. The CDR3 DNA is TGTGCCAGCAGCTTAACTAGCGGAGCCTCCTACGAGCAGTACTTC. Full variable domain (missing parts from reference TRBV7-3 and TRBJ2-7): GAGVSQTPSNKVTEKGKYVELRCDPISGHTALYWYRQSLGQGPEFLIYFQGTGAADDSGLPNDRFFAVRPEGSVSTLKIQRTERGDSAVYLCASSLTSGASYEQYFGPGTRLTVT.

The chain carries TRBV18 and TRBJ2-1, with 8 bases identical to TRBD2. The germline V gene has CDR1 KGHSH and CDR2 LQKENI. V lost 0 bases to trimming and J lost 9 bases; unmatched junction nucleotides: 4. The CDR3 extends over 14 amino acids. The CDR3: CASSPPSREAEQFF. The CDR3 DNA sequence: TGTGCCAGCTCACCACCCTCGCGGGAGGCTGAGCAGTTCTTC.

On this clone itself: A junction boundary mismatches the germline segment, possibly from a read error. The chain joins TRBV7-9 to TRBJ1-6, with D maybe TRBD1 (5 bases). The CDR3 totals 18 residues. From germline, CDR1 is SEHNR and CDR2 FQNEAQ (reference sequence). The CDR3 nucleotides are TGTTCCAGCAGCTCCCCTTCGCGGGGGGGGAGTGTAAATTCACCCCTCCACTTT. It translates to CSSSSPSRGGSVNSPLHF.

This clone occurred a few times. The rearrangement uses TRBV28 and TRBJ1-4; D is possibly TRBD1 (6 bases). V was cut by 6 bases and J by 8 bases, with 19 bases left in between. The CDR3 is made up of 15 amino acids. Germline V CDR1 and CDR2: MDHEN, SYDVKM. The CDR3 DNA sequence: TGTGCCAGCAGGGACAGCGACGGCGGTTGGGAAAAACTGTTTTTT. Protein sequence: CASRDSDGGWEKLFF.

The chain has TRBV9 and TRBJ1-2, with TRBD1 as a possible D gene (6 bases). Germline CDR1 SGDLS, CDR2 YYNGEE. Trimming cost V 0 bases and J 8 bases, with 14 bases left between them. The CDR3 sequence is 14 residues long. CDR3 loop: CASSVAGQLGGYTF. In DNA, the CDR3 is TGTGCCAGCAGCGTAGCCGGACAGTTAGGAGGCTACACCTTC.